A single sample gave rise to the 16 T cell receptor beta chains below, sequenced in a study of EBV T-cell therapy then PD-1 blockade in nasopharyngeal carcinoma. Clones were read by immunoSEQ multiplex PCR, and TCRdb kept only the in-frame ones, dropping some. The profile shows more than 20,000 clones, over 65% of them singletons. As to treatment: AdE1-LMPpoly-expanded autologous EBV-specific T-cell therapy followed by anti-PD-1 nivolumab. No antigens are known for them. The source was CD8+ T cells from blood, collected at day -245 from a patient whose treatment included autologous EBV-specific T cells and nivolumab. These receptors all come from a man aged 35 to 55 with nasopharyngeal carcinoma.

This chain connects TRBV20-1 to TRBJ2-7; possible D gene TRBD1, 6 bases. With 5 bases removed from V and 7 bases from J, the gap between germline ends came to 15 bases. Germline assignment: CDR1 DFQATT and CDR2 SNEGSKA (reference sequence). This CDR3 is 12 amino acids long. The CDR3 spells CSARGQIWEQYF. As DNA, the CDR3 is TGCAGTGCTCGTGGACAGATCTGGGAGCAGTACTTC.

V gene TRBV4-3 combines with J gene TRBJ1-3; D is unclear. Per germline, CDR1 LGHNA and CDR2 YSLEER. V shed 0 bases and J shed 2 bases, with 11 bases lying between them. The CDR3 sequence is 16 residues long. CDR3 nucleotide sequence: TGCGCCAGCAGCCAAGAAAGTAGGCTTACTGGAAACACCATATATTTT. It encodes CASSQESRLTGNTIYF.

The gene calls are TRBV18 and TRBJ2-3, with D unresolved. Germline CDR1 KGHSH, CDR2 LQKENI. V was shortened by 2 bases and J by 4 bases, with 19 bases between the two germline ends. The CDR3 runs 17 residues. This chain's CDR3 is CASSPGGYLFWADTQYF. For the CDR3, the DNA is TGTGCCAGCTCACCAGGTGGCTATCTTTTTTGGGCAGATACGCAGTATTTT. Using reference TRBV18 and TRBJ2-3 for the parts outside the CDR3, the full variable domain is NAGVMQNPRHLVRRRGQEARLRCSPMKGHSHVYWYRQLPEEGLKFMVYLQKENIIDESGMPKERFSAEFPKEGPSILRIQQVVRGDSAAYFCASSPGGYLFWADTQYFGPGTRLTVL.

J is TRBJ2-7 and V is TRBV2; D gene ambiguous. The CDR3 runs 12 residues. Trimming shortened V by 4 bases and J by 7 bases, and 11 bases separated the two germline ends. In germline, CDR1 is SNHLY, CDR2 FYNNEI. CDR3 sequence: CASSGLRGEQYF. In nucleotides, the CDR3 is TGTGCCAGCAGTGGACTTCGAGGAGAGCAGTACTTC.

The V and J genes are TRBV9 and TRBJ2-7, with D tentatively TRBD2 (5 bases). Deletions cut 4 bases from V and 5 bases from J, with 19 bases between. This CDR3 has 15 amino acids. Germline CDR1 SGDLS, CDR2 YYNGEE. The CDR3 nucleotides read TGTGCCAGCAGCCTACGCGGGCTCGCGTTTGACGAGCAGTACTTC. Its protein product is CASSLRGLAFDEQYF.

The table lists this clone with a count of one. The chain recombines TRBV6-4 with TRBJ2-1; the D is unclear. Germline CDR1 reads MRHNA; CDR2 reads SNTAGT. Trimming removed 2 bases at V and 7 bases at J, with 9 bases between. The CDR3 is 13 amino acids. The CDR3 DNA follows: TGTGCCAGCAGTGACAGGGCAGAGAATGAGCAGTTCTTC. It encodes CASSDRAENEQFF.

This clone was seen more than once but under ten times. CDR3 loop: CASSPSAYEQYF. The CDR3 DNA reads as TGTGCCAGCTCACCGTCGGCCTACGAGCAGTACTTC. The rearrangement links TRBV18 to TRBJ2-7, with D unclear. CDR1 is KGHSH, CDR2 LQKENI, per germline. The CDR3 covers 12 residues. V shed 3 bases and J shed 2 bases, with 5 bases lying between them.

The chain uses TRBV7-3 and TRBJ1-1; D gene uncertain. Germline CDR1 SGHTA, CDR2 FQGTGA. This CDR3 is built from 13 residues. Between the trimmed V and J ends, which lost 1 base and 7 bases, there was a span of 10 bases. CDR3 sequence: CASSLKVRDEAFF. The CDR3 DNA reads as TGTGCCAGCAGCTTAAAAGTACGGGATGAAGCTTTCTTT.

The chain joins TRBV3-1 (or the pseudogene TRBV3-2) to TRBJ2-7; tentatively, D is TRBD1 (5 bases). The germline CDR1 and CDR2 sequences are LGHDT and YNNKEL (reference sequence). Trimming removed 0 bases at V and 3 bases at J, with 9 bases between. The CDR3 has 14 residues. The CDR3, as DNA: TGTGCCAGCAGCCAAGATTGGGGCAGCTACGAGCAGTACTTC. Residues: CASSQDWGSYEQYF.

This chain connects TRBV4-1 to TRBJ2-5; the match to TRBD1 covers 8 bases. The CDR3 extends over 13 amino acids. J lost 5 bases, V lost 4 bases, and 3 bases had no gene match. Per germline, CDR1 MGHRA and CDR2 YSYEKL. The CDR3 protein is CASSPGGRETQYF. CDR3 coding DNA: TGCGCCAGCAGCCCAGGGGGCCGGGAGACCCAGTACTTC.

This chain uses TRBV6-6 with TRBJ2-1; 10 bases agree with TRBD1. CDR3 length: 15 amino acids. CDR1 and CDR2 from the germline V gene are MNHNY and SVGAGI (reference sequence). Unmatched junction bases numbered 4, after V lost 5 bases and J lost 3 bases. CDR3 coding DNA: TGTGCCAGCAGTGCCGGGACAGGGGACTACAATGAGCAGTTCTTC. It specifies CASSAGTGDYNEQFF.

J is TRBJ1-1 and V is TRBV28, with D uncertain. CDR3 size: 15 residues. Looked up from germline, CDR1 is MDHEN and CDR2 is SYDVKM. Trimming pared 5 bases from V and 0 bases from J, leaving 13 bases between. The chain's CDR3 is CASSLSTRMNTEAFF. Here the CDR3 DNA reads TGTGCCAGCAGTCTTTCGACCCGAATGAACACTGAAGCTTTCTTT.

By sample fraction, this clone is large (0.1 to 1%). The same CDR3 can be traced to other DNA sequences in this sample. This chain uses TRBV6-6 with TRBJ2-3; the D gene could be TRBD1 or TRBD2 (5 bases each). Trimming took off 0 bases at V and 5 bases at J, with 9 bases between the two ends. Looked up from germline, CDR1 is MNHNY and CDR2 is SVGAGI (reference sequence). The CDR3 is made up of 14 amino acids. CDR3 sequence (DNA): TGTGCCAGCAGTTACTCCCCGGGGCGAGATACGCAGTATTTT. This sequence encodes CASSYSPGRDTQYF.

V and J are TRBV7-6 and TRBJ2-2, with no clear D. Between the trimmed V and J ends, which lost 4 bases and 5 bases, there was a span of 8 bases. CDR1 SGHVS and CDR2 FNYEAQ come from the germline V gene. CDR3 length: 13 amino acids. CDR3 loop: CASSSYGTGELFF. CDR3 DNA: TGTGCCAGCAGCTCATACGGGACCGGGGAGCTGTTTTTT.

This chain links TRBV6-5 with TRBJ1-2; D is unclear. Germline V gene data show CDR1 as MNHEY and CDR2 as SVGAGI. The V end was cut by 2 bases, the J end by 5 bases, with 9 bases between. The length of the CDR3 is 13 residues. CDR3 bases: TGTGCCAGCAGTTACAGTCCTGCTTATGGCTACACCTTC. This encodes CASSYSPAYGYTF.

A few counts support this clone. The chain links TRBV20-1 to TRBJ1-1; TRBD1 is a possible D gene (5 bases). The CDR3 has 11 amino acids. Germline V lookup: CDR1 DFQATT, CDR2 SNEGSKA (reference sequence). Trimming pared 6 bases from V and 4 bases from J, leaving 9 bases between. In DNA, the CDR3 is TGCAGTGCCCAGGGACGCACTGAAGCTTTCTTT. It specifies CSAQGRTEAFF.